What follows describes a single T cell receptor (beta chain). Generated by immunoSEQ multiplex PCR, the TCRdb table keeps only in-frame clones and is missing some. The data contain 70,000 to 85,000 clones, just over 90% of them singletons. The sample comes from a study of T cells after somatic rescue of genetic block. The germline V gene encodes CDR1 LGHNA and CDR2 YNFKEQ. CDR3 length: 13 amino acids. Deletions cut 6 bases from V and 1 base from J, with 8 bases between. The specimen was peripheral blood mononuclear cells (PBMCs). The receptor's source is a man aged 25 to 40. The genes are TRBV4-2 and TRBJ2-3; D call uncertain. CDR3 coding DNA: TGTGCCAGCAGTAGTCCGGGCACAGATACGCAGTATTTT. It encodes CASSSPGTDTQYF.